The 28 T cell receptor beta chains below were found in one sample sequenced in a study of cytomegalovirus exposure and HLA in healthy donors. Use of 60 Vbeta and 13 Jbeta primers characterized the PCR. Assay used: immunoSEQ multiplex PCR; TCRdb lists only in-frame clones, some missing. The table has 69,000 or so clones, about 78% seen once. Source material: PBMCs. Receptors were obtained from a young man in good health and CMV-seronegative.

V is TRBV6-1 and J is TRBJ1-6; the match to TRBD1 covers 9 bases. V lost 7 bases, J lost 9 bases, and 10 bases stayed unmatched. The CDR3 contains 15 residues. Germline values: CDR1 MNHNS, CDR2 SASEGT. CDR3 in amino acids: CASTWDRVASSPLHF. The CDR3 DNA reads TGTGCCAGCACCTGGGACAGGGTCGCGAGTTCACCCCTCCACTTT.

CDR3 region: CASSLSTPGEQYF. CDR3 nucleotide sequence: TGTGCCAGCAGTTTATCCACCCCGGGAGAGCAGTACTTC. The chain links TRBV27 to TRBJ2-7; D possibly corresponds to TRBD2 (5 bases). CDR3 length: 13 residues. CDR1 MNHEY and CDR2 SMNVEV come from the germline V gene (reference sequence). The V and J ends lost 0 bases and 7 bases respectively, with 10 bases between them.

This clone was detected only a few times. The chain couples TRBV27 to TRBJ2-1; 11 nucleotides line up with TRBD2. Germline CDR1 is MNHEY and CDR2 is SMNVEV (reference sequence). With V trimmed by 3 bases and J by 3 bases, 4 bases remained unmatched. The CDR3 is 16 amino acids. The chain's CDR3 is CASSLVAGGNYNEQFF. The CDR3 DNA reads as TGTGCCAGCAGTTTGGTAGCGGGGGGGAACTACAATGAGCAGTTCTTC.

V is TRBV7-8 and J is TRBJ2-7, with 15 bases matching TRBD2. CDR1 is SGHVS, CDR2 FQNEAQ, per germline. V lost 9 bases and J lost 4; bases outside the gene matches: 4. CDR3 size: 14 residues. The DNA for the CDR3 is TGTGCCAGTGGGACTAGCGGGGGGAAATACGAGCAGTACTTC. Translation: CASGTSGGKYEQYF.

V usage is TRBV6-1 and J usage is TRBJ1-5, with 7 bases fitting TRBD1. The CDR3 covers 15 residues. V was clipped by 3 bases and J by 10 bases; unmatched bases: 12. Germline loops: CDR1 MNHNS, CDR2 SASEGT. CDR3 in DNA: TGTGCCAGCAGTGACAACAGGGGTGCCATCATACCCCAGCATTTT. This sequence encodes CASSDNRGAIIPQHF.

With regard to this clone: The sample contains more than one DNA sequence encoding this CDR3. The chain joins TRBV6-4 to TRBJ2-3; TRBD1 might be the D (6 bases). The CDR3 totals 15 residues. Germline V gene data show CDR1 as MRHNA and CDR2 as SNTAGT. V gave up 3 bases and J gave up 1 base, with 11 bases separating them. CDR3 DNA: TGTGCCAGCAGTGAACAGGGAAGTGGCACAGATACGCAGTATTTT. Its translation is CASSEQGSGTDTQYF.

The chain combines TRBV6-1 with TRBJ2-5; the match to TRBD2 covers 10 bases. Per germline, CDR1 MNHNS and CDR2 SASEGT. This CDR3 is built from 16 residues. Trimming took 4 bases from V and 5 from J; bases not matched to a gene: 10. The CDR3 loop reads CASSAPSGGGAETQYF. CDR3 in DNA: TGTGCCAGCAGTGCTCCCAGCGGGGGGGGAGCGGAGACCCAGTACTTC.

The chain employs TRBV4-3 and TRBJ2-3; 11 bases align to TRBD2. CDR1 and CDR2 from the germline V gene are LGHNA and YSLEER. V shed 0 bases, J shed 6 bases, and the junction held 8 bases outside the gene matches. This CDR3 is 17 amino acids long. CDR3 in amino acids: CASSQDLGLAGGDTQYF. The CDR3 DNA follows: TGCGCCAGCAGCCAAGATTTAGGGCTAGCGGGGGGTGATACGCAGTATTTT.

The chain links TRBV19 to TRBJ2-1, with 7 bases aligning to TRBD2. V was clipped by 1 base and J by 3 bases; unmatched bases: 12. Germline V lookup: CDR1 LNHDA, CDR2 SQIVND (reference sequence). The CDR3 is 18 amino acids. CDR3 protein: CASSIGLFTSGDYNEQFF. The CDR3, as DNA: TGTGCCAGTAGTATAGGGCTTTTCACCAGCGGGGACTACAATGAGCAGTTCTTC.

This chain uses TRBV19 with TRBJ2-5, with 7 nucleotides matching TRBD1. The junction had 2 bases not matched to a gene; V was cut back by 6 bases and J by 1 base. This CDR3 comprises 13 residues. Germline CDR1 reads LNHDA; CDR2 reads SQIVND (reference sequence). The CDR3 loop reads CASSHRGQETQYF. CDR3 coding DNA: TGTGCCAGTAGCCACAGGGGCCAAGAGACCCAGTACTTC.

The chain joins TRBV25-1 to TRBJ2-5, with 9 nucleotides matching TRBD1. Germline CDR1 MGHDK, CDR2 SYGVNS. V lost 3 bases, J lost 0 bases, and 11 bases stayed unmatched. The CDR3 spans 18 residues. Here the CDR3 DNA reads TGTGCCAGCAGTGATCGAGGGACAGGGACTAAGTACCAAGAGACCCAGTACTTC. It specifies CASSDRGTGTKYQETQYF.

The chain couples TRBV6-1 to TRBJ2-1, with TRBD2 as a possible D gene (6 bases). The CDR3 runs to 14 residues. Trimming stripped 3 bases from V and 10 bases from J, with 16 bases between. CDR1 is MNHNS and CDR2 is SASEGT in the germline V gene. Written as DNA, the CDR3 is TGTGCCAGCAGTGACCCCGTGCGGGGCCAAGAGCAGTTCTTC. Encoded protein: CASSDPVRGQEQFF.

In nucleotides, the CDR3 is TGTGCCAGCAGTGAAGGGGCGGGGGGCTATCAGTACTTC. It is translated as CASSEGAGGYQYF. This chain links TRBV6-1 with TRBJ2-7, with 8 bases fitting TRBD2. This CDR3 has 13 residues. Germline V gene lookup returns CDR1 MNHNS and CDR2 SASEGT. Germline trimming cut 1 base from V and 10 bases from J; bases unmatched to any gene: 6.

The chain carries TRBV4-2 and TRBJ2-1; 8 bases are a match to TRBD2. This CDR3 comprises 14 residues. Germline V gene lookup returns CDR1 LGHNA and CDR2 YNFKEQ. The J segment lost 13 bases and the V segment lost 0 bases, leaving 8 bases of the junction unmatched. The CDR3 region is CASSQDFSGGPQFF. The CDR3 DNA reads TGTGCCAGCAGCCAAGATTTTTCGGGGGGGCCCCAGTTCTTC.

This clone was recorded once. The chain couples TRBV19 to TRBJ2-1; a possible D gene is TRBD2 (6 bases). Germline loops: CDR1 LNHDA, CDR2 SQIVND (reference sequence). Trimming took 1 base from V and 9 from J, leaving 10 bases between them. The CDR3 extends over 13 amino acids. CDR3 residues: CASSIGGVVEQFF. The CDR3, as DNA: TGTGCCAGTAGTATAGGGGGGGTGGTTGAGCAGTTCTTC.

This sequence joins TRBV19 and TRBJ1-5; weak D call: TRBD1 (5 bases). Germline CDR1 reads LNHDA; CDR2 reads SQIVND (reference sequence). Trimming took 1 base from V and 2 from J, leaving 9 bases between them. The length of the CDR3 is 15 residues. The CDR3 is CASSIVTTGNQPQHF. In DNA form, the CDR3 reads TGTGCCAGTAGTATAGTCACGACAGGCAATCAGCCCCAGCATTTT.

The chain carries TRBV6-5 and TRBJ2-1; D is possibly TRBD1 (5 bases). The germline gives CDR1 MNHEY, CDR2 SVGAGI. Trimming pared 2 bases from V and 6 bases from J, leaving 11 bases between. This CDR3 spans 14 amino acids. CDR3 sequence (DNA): TGTGCCAGCAGTTACGCCGCCAGGGCCAATGAGCAGTTCTTC. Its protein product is CASSYAARANEQFF.

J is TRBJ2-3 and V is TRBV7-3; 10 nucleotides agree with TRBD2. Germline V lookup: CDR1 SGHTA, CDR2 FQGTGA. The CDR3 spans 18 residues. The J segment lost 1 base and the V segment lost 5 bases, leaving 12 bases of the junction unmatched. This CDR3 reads CASSLKKGLAGGTDTQYF. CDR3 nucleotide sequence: TGTGCCAGCAGCCTTAAGAAGGGGCTAGCGGGGGGCACAGATACGCAGTATTTT. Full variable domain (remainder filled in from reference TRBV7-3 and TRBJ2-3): GAGVSQTPSNKVTEKGKYVELRCDPISGHTALYWYRQSLGQGPEFLIYFQGTGAADDSGLPNDRFFAVRPEGSVSTLKIQRTERGDSAVYLCASSLKKGLAGGTDTQYFGPGTRLTVL.

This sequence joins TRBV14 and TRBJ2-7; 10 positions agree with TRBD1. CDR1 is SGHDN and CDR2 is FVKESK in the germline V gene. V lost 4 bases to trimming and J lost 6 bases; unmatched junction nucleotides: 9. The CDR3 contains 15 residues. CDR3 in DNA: TGTGCCAGCAGCCCTTGGGACAGGGGTTACCCCGAGCAGTACTTC. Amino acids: CASSPWDRGYPEQYF.

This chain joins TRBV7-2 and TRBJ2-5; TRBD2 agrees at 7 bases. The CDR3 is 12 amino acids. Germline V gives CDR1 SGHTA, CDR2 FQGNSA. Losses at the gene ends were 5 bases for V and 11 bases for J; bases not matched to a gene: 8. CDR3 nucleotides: TGTGCCAGCAGCCGCGATGGGGGGGAGCAGTACTTC. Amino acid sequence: CASSRDGGEQYF. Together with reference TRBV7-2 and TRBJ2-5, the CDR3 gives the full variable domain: GAGVSQSPSNKVTEKGKDVELRCDPISGHTALYWYRQSLGQGLEFLIYFQGNSAPDKSGLPSDRFSAERTGGSVSTLTIQRTQQEDSAVYLCASSRDGGEQYFGPGTRLLVL.

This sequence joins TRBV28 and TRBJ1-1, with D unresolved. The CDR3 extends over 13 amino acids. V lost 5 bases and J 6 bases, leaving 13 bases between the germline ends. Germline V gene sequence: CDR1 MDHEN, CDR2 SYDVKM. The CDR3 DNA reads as TGTGCCAGCAGTCCCTCTTTGAGGTCTGAAGCTTTCTTT. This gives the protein CASSPSLRSEAFF. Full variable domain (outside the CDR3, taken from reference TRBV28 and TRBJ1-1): DVKVTQSSRYLVKRTGEKVFLECVQDMDHENMFWYRQDPGLGLRLIYFSYDVKMKEKGDIPEGYSVSREKKERFSLILESASTNQTSMYLCASSPSLRSEAFFGQGTRLTVV.

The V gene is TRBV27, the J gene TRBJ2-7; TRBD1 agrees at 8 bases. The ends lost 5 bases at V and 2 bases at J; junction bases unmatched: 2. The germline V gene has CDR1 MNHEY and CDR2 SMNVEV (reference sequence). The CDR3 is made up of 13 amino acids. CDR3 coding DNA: TGTGCCAGCAGTCTGACAGGGGCCTACGAGCAGTACTTC. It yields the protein CASSLTGAYEQYF.

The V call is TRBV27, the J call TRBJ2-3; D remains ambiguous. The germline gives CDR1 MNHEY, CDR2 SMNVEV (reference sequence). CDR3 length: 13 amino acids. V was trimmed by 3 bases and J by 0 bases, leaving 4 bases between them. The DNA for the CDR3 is TGTGCCAGCAGTTTCCGGAGCACAGATACGCAGTATTTT. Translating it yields CASSFRSTDTQYF.

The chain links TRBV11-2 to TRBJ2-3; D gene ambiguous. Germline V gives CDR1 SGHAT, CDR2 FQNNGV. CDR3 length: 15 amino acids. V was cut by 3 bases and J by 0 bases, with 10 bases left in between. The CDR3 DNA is TGTGCCAGCAGCTTCACAGAACCTAGCACAGATACGCAGTATTTT. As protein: CASSFTEPSTDTQYF.

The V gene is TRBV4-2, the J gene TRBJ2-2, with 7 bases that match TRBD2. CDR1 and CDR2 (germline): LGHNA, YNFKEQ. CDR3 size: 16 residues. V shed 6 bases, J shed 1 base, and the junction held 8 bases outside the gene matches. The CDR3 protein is CASRLSSGKNTGELFF. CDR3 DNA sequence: TGTGCCAGCAGACTGTCGAGCGGGAAGAACACCGGGGAGCTGTTTTTT.

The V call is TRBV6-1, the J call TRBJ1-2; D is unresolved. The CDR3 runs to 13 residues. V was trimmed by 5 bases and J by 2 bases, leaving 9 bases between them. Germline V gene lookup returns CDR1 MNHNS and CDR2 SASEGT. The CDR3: CASSPRENYGYTF. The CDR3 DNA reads TGTGCCAGCAGTCCCCGGGAGAACTATGGCTACACCTTC.

DNA for the CDR3: TGTGCCAGCAATGGACTGATGAATTCACCCCTCCACTTT. This encodes CASNGLMNSPLHF. The V and J genes are TRBV25-1 and TRBJ1-6; the D is unclear. The CDR3 is made up of 13 amino acids. CDR1 and CDR2 from the germline V gene are MGHDK and SYGVNS. V was trimmed by 7 bases and J by 7 bases, leaving 11 bases between them.

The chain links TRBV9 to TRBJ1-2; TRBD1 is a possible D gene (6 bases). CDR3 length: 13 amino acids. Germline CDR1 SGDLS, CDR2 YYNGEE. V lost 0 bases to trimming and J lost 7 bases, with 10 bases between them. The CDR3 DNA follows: TGTGCCAGCAGCGTAGAGGGGGGGGTTGGCTACACCTTC. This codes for CASSVEGGVGYTF.